Listed below are T cell receptor beta chains from one sample, sequenced in a study of T cell repertoires in cytomegalovirus infection. TCRdb re-derived calls from the reads in MiXCR, one entry per CDR3 protein. The repertoire holds around 550,000 distinct CDR3 sequences, with approximately 25% as singletons. Specimen: PBMCs. These receptors were obtained from a human donor in good health (CMV status not recorded). Some clones in this sample may be carry-over from other donors' samples. CDR3s include the opening cysteine and the closing phenylalanine or tryptophan. Fields, in order: D gene, V gene, J gene, clone size, CDR3 DNA, CDR3 protein. The D gene is left open where the match is weak. Clone size, where shown, is once, few, many, or a class for clones that have expanded.

TRBD1	TRBV5-1	TRBJ1-4	.	TGCGCCAGCAGCCCCGGACAGGGGAGATTTGATGAAAAACTGTTTTTT	CASSPGQGRFDEKLFF
.	TRBV7-2	TRBJ2-5	many	TGTGCCAGCAGCTTACCCTCTAGCTACGAGACCCAGTACTTC	CASSLPSSYETQYF
.	TRBV7-2	TRBJ1-3	many	TGTGCCAGCAGCTCGGGATCGGGGACTCCTATCTCTGGAAACACCATATATTTT	CASSSGSGTPISGNTIYF
.	TRBV30	TRBJ2-3	.	TGTGCCTGGAGTGTACTTTCGGGATTTGGCACAGATACGCAGTATTTT	CAWSVLSGFGTDTQYF
.	TRBV19	TRBJ2-1	.	TGTGCCAGTGGCAAGGGGGGTATCTACAATGAGCAGTTCTTC	CASGKGGIYNEQFF
.	TRBV29-1	TRBJ1-5	few	TGCAGCGTCCGGGACTTCAATCAGCCCCAGCATTTT	CSVRDFNQPQHF
.	TRBV3-1	TRBJ2-1	.	TGTGCCAGCAGCCAAGGGACGCCGAGCTCCTACAATGAGCAGTTCTTC	CASSQGTPSSYNEQFF
TRBD1	TRBV19	TRBJ1-3	few	TGTGCCAGTAGTGTTACAGGGGTTTTTACTGGAAACACCATATATTTT	CASSVTGVFTGNTIYF
TRBD2	TRBV12-5	TRBJ2-1	few	TGTGCTAGTGGTAGCACTAGCGGGAGGTCACCAGGGGAGCAGTTCTTC	CASGSTSGRSPGEQFF
.	TRBV7-9	TRBJ2-7	many	TGTGCCAGCAGCTTAGAGCCACTGGGCTACTCCTACGAGCAGTACTTC	CASSLEPLGYSYEQYF
.	TRBV5-1	TRBJ1-4	few	TGCGCCAGCAGCTCCGCGGGAAGGGGAGACGAAAAACTGTTTTTT	CASSSAGRGDEKLFF
.	TRBV7-4	TRBJ1-4	many	TGTGCCAGCAGCAGAGTCCCCTACGGTGAAAAACTGTTTTTT	CASSRVPYGEKLFF
.	TRBV7-2	TRBJ2-1	.	TGTGCCAGCAGCCCCCGAGTTGGACGGAATGAGCAGTTCTTC	CASSPRVGRNEQFF
.	TRBV28	TRBJ1-5	few	TGTGCCACCGGGTGGCAGATAAATCAGCCCCAGCATTTT	CATGWQINQPQHF
.	TRBV6-2/TRBV6-3	TRBJ2-6	few	TGTGCCAGCAGTTACCCGGTATCCATCTCTGGGGCCAACGTCCTGACTTTC	CASSYPVSISGANVLTF
.	TRBV7-2	TRBJ2-2	.	TGTGCCAGCAGCTTAGGGGGGAATGGTAACACCGGGGAGCTGTTTTTT	CASSLGGNGNTGELFF
.	TRBV19	TRBJ1-1	.	TGTGCCAGTAGTGGAGGGTTCCTGTACACTGAAGCTTTCTTT	CASSGGFLYTEAFF
.	TRBV6-5	TRBJ1-1	.	TGTGCCAGCAGTTACCCCCTCGCAGGCAGTCCGAACACTGAAGCTTTCTTT	CASSYPLAGSPNTEAFF
TRBD2	TRBV29-1	TRBJ2-1	.	TGCAGCGTTGGTCGACCAGACCTGACAAGGACTAGCGTGGTTTCTCTATACAATGAGCAGTTCTTC	CSVGRPDLTRTSVVSLYNEQFF
.	TRBV30	TRBJ1-2	.	TGTGCCTGGAGTAGCCTTAAGATATATGGCTACACCTTC	CAWSSLKIYGYTF
.	TRBV20-1	TRBJ2-4	.	TGCAGTGCCCAAGGGGAAAACATTCAGTACTTC	CSAQGENIQYF
TRBD2	TRBV19	TRBJ2-5	.	TGTGCCAGTACCCGGACTAGCGGGATTGAGACCCAGTACTTC	CASTRTSGIETQYF
.	TRBV14	TRBJ1-3	.	TGTGCCAGCAGCCAAGCGGGAAGGGCTGGAAACACCATATATTTT	CASSQAGRAGNTIYF
TRBD1	TRBV6-1	TRBJ1-1	.	TGTGCCAGCAGTCTCCGAGGGGCGGGGACAGGGGGCGCCCCGGACACTGAAGCTTTCTTT	CASSLRGAGTGGAPDTEAFF
.	TRBV6-1	TRBJ1-1	few	TGTGCCAGCAGTGAAAGTCAGGGACACCCCGGCGGTCCTGAAGCTTTCTTT	CASSESQGHPGGPEAFF
.	TRBV7-8	TRBJ1-2	many	TGTGCCAGCAGCTTCGCAGGGAATGAGAATGGCTACACCTTC	CASSFAGNENGYTF
.	TRBV18	TRBJ1-1	few	TGTGCCAGCTCACAGGCGTCAATGAACACTGAAGCTTTCTTT	CASSQASMNTEAFF
TRBD2	TRBV5-4	TRBJ2-3	few	TGTGCCAGCAGCGTGTTAGCGGGAGGCCCTACGGATACGCAGTATTTT	CASSVLAGGPTDTQYF
.	TRBV12-5	TRBJ1-2	few	TGTGCTAGTGGTTTGGTAAAGAGCTGGGACGACAGTCATGCAAATGGCTACACCTTC	CASGLVKSWDDSHANGYTF
.	TRBV28	TRBJ2-5	few	TGTGCCAGCAGGCGGTGGGAGACCCAGTACTTC	CASRRWETQYF
.	TRBV7-2	TRBJ2-6	many	TGTGCCAGCAGCTTAGCGGGAGGAACGGGGGCCAACGTCCTGACTTTC	CASSLAGGTGANVLTF
.	TRBV7-2	TRBJ2-3	many	TGTGCCAGCAGTATTAACCGTGGAGATACGCAGTATTTT	CASSINRGDTQYF
TRBD1	TRBV6-1	TRBJ1-4	.	TGTGCCAGCAGTGAGGCGTCAGGGGGTAATGAAAAACTGTTTTTT	CASSEASGGNEKLFF
.	TRBV12-3/TRBV12-4	TRBJ1-5	many	TGTGCCAGCAGTCCGGACAATTACAATCAGCCCCAGCATTTT	CASSPDNYNQPQHF
.	TRBV11-2	TRBJ2-7	.	TGTGCCAGCAGCTTAGATGACCCTGGGCAGTACTTC	CASSLDDPGQYF
TRBD2	TRBV29-1	TRBJ2-5	.	TGCAGCGTTGAGGGCCGAGCGGGACAGACCCAGTACTTC	CSVEGRAGQTQYF
.	TRBV7-6	TRBJ1-3	few	TGTGCCAGCAGTCGCGGACAGCCGAACTCTGGAAACACCATATATTTT	CASSRGQPNSGNTIYF
TRBD2	TRBV7-6	TRBJ2-3	many	TGTGCCAGCAGCTTAGTGGGGGGGAATGCAGATACGCAGTATTTT	CASSLVGGNADTQYF
.	TRBV19	TRBJ1-4	.	TGTGCCAGTAGTATAGATTCCGGCAGGCCGAAAGCAGGTGAAAAACTGTTTTTT	CASSIDSGRPKAGEKLFF
.	TRBV12-3/TRBV12-4	TRBJ1-5	.	TGTGCCAGCAGTTCTGGCGACAGAGGCAATCAGCCCCAGCATTTT	CASSSGDRGNQPQHF
.	TRBV20-1	TRBJ2-1	few	TGCAGTGCCTCGGACAGGGGACGAGCGGGAGGAAGGGATGAGCAGTTCTTC	CSASDRGRAGGRDEQFF
TRBD2	TRBV6-1	TRBJ2-4	few	TGTGCCAGCAGGACTCAGACTAGCGGGAGTCTTGATCGAGCCAAAAACATTCAGTACTTC	CASRTQTSGSLDRAKNIQYF
.	TRBV10-2	TRBJ1-5	few	TGCGCCAGCAGTGAGTCCTCAGGGGTTCAGCCCCAGCATTTT	CASSESSGVQPQHF
.	TRBV6-2/TRBV6-3	TRBJ2-2	.	TGTGCCAGCAGCAAGCATCGGGATCAGGCCGGGGAGCTGTTTTTT	CASSKHRDQAGELFF
.	TRBV5-1	TRBJ2-5	.	TGCGCCAGCGAAGAGAGGGCCGGAGAGACCCAGTACTTC	CASEERAGETQYF
.	TRBV12-3/TRBV12-4	TRBJ2-2	.	TGTGCCAGCAGTCGGCATGGCGGGAACACCGGGGAGCTGTTTTTT	CASSRHGGNTGELFF
TRBD2	TRBV7-2	TRBJ2-1	.	TGTGCCAGCAGCTTATTTCGAGACAGGGGAGCCGGGACTAGCGGGGGGGAGCAGTTCTTC	CASSLFRDRGAGTSGGEQFF